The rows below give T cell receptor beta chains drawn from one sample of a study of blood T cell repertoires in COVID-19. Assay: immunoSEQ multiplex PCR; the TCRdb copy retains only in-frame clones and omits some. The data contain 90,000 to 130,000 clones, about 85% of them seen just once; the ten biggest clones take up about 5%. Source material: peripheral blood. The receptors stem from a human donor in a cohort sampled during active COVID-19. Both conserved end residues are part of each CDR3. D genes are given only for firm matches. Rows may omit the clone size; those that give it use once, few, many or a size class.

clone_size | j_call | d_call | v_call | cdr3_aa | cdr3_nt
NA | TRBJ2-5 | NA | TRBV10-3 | CATSRLQGTRETQYF | TGTGCCACTTCGAGATTGCAGGGGACGCGAGAGACCCAGTACTTC
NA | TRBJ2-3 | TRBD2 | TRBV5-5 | CASIRAGAADTQYF | TGTGCCAGCATCCGAGCGGGAGCAGCAGATACGCAGTATTTT
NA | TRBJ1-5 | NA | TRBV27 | CASSPPRLSAYSNQPQHF | TGTGCCAGCAGTCCCCCTCGGCTTAGCGCCTATAGCAATCAGCCCCAGCATTTT
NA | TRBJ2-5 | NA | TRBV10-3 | CAISSGSEETQYF | TGTGCCATCAGTTCCGGGAGCGAAGAGACCCAGTACTTC
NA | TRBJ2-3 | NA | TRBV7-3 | CASSLGVGVTDTQYF | TGTGCCAGCAGCTTAGGGGTCGGGGTAACAGATACGCAGTATTTT
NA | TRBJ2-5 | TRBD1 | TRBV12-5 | CASGLAWDRKETQYF | TGTGCTAGTGGTTTGGCGTGGGACAGGAAAGAGACCCAGTACTTC
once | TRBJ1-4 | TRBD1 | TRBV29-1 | CSAGTGGEKLFF | TGCAGCGCAGGGACAGGGGGAGAAAAACTGTTTTTT
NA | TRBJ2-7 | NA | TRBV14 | CASAGVPSSYEQYF | TGTGCCAGCGCCGGGGTCCCGAGCTCCTACGAGCAATACTTC
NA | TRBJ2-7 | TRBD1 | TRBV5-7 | CASSSDRGQGIGEQYF | TGTGCCAGCAGCTCTGATAGGGGACAGGGTATTGGCGAGCAGTACTTC
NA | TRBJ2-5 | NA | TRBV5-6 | CASSRDRGLETQYF | TGTGCCAGCAGCCGCGACCGGGGGTTGGAGACCCAGTACTTC
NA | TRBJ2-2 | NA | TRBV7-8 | CASSPLGQATGELFF | TGTGCCAGCAGCCCCCTTGGCCAGGCTACCGGGGAGCTGTTTTTT
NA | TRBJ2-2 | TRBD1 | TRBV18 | CASSPPAVDRGSGELFF | TGTGCCAGCTCACCACCGGCGGTTGACAGGGGGAGCGGGGAGCTGTTTTTT
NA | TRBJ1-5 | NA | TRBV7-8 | CASSHRHLNQPQHF | TGTGCCAGCAGCCACCGACACCTCAATCAGCCCCAGCATTTT
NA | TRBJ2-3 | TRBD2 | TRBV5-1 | CASRGLLTDTQYF | TGCGCCAGCAGGGGACTACTCACAGATACGCAGTATTTT
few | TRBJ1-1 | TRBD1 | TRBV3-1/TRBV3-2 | CASSSIPGGWRNTEAFF | TGTGCCAGCAGCTCCATTCCAGGGGGTTGGAGGAACACTGAAGCTTTCTTT
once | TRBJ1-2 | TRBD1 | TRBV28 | CASSSPGQGAYYGYTF | TGTGCCAGCAGTTCCCCGGGACAGGGGGCTTACTATGGCTACACCTTC
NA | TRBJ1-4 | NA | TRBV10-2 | CASRQGSTTNEKLFF | TGCGCCAGCAGACAGGGTAGTACGACTAATGAAAAACTGTTTTTT
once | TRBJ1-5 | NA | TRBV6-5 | CASSFQTGEGQPQHF | TGTGCCAGCAGTTTTCAGACAGGTGAAGGGCAGCCCCAGCATTTT
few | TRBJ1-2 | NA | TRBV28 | CASSSGQPERGYTF | TGTGCCAGCAGTTCCGGACAGCCCGAACGGGGCTACACCTTC
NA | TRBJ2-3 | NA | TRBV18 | CASSPTRGGGTDTQYF | TGTGCCAGCTCACCAACGCGGGGAGGCGGCACAGATACGCAGTATTTT
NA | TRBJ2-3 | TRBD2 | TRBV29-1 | CSVPHTRSGIQSSTDTQYF | TGCAGCGTCCCGCATACTCGGAGCGGGATACAGTCTAGCACAGATACGCAGTATTTT
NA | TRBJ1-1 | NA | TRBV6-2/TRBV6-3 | CASSYSRSNTEAFF | TGTGCCAGCAGTTACTCTCGGTCGAACACTGAAGCTTTCTTT
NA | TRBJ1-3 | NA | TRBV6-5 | CASRNRESGNTIYF | TGTGCCAGCAGAAACAGGGAGTCTGGAAACACCATATATTTT
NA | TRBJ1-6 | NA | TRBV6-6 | CASRNFDSPLHF | TGTGCCAGCAGAAACTTCGATTCACCCCTCCACTTT
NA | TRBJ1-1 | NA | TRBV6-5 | CASSYSVNTEAFF | TGTGCCAGCAGTTACTCCGTGAACACTGAAGCTTTCTTT
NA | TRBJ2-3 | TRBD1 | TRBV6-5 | CASRPGQYTDTQYF | TGTGCCAGCAGGCCGGGACAGTACACAGATACGCAGTATTTT
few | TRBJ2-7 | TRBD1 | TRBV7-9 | CASSLVGTGSYEQYF | TGTGCCAGCAGCTTAGTAGGGACAGGGTCCTACGAGCAGTACTTC
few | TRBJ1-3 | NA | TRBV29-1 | CSVRDSGNTIYF | TGCAGCGTTCGGGACTCTGGAAACACCATATATTTT
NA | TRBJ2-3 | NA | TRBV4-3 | CASSQHPGQGIDTQYF | TGCGCCAGCAGCCAGCACCCGGGACAAGGGATTGATACGCAGTATTTT
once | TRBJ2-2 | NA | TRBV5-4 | CASSFSGLKTGELFF | TGTGCCAGCAGCTTCTCGGGACTCAAAACCGGGGAGCTGTTTTTT
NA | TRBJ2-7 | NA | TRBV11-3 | CASSLENRGRCYEQYF | TGTGCCAGCAGCTTAGAGAACCGAGGAAGGTGCTACGAGCAGTACTTC
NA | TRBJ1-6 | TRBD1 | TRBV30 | CAWTRQGGSPLHF | TGTGCCTGGACCAGACAGGGGGGTTCACCCCTCCACTTT
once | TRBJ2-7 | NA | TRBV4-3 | CASSRGPGDNMHEQYF | TGCGCCAGCAGCCGAGGGCCGGGGGATAATATGCACGAGCAGTACTTC
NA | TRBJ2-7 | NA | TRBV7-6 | CASSVGQLSSYEQYF | TGTGCCAGCAGCGTGGGACAATTAAGCTCCTACGAGCAGTACTTC
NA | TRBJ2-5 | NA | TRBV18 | CASGALSGETQYF | TGTGCCAGCGGGGCACTATCAGGGGAGACCCAGTACTTC
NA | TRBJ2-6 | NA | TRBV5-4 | CASSRTGSGANVLTF | TGTGCCAGCAGCCGAACAGGGAGCGGGGCCAACGTCCTGACTTTC
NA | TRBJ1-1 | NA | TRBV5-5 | CASSLQMLMNTEAFF | TGTGCCAGCAGCTTACAGATGCTCATGAACACTGAAGCTTTCTTT